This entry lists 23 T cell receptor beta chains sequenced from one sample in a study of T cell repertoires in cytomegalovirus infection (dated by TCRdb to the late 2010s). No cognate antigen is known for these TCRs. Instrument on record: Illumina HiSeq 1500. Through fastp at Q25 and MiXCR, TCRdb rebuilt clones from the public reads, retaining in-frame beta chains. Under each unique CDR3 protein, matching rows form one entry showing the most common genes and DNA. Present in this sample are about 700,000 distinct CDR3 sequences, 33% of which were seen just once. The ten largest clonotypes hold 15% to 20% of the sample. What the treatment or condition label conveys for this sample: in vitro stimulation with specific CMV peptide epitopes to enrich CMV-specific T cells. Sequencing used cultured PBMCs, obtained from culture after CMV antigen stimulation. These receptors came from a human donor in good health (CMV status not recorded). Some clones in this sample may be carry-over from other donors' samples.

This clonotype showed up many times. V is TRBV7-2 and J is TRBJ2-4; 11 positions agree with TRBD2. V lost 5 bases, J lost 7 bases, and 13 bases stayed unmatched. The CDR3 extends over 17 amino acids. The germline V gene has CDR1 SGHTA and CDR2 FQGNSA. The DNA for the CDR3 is TGTGCCAGCAGCCGAACTAGCGGGAGTAAGAGTTGGAACATTCAGTACTTC. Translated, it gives CASSRTSGSKSWNIQYF.

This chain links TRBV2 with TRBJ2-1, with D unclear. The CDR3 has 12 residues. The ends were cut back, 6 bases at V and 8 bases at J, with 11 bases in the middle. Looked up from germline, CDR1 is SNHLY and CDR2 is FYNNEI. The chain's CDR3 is CASRNNWYEQFF. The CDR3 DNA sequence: TGTGCCAGCAGAAATAATTGGTATGAGCAGTTCTTC. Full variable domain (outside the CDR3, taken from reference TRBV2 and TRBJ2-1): EPEVTQTPSHQVTQMGQEVILRCVPISNHLYFYWYRQILGQKVEFLVSFYNNEISEKSEIFDDQFSVERPDGSNFTLKIRSTKLEDSAMYFCASRNNWYEQFFGPGTRLTVL.

The DNA for the CDR3 is TGTGCCAGCAGCTCCCAGGGCGACGGAAACACCATATATTTT. It yields the protein CASSSQGDGNTIYF. V and J are TRBV7-2 and TRBJ1-3, with TRBD1 as a possible D gene (5 bases). Trimming cost V 4 bases and J 4 bases, with 11 bases left between them. Germline values: CDR1 SGHTA, CDR2 FQGNSA. The CDR3 runs to 14 residues.

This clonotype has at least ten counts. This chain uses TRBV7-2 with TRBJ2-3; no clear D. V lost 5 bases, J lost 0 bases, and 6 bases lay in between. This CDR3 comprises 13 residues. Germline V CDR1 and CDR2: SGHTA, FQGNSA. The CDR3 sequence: CASSPHSTDTQYF. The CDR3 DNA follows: TGTGCCAGCAGCCCCCACAGCACAGATACGCAGTATTTT.

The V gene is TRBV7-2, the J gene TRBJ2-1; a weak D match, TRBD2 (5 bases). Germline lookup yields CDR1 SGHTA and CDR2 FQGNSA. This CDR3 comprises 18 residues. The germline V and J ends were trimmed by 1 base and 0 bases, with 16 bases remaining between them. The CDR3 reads CASSLGIFGSSSYNEQFF. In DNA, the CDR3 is TGTGCCAGCAGCTTAGGGATCTTTGGGAGTAGCTCCTACAATGAGCAGTTCTTC.

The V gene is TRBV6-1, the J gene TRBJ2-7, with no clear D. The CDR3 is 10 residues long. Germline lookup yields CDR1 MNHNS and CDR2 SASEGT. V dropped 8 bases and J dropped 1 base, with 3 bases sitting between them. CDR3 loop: CASRSYEQYF. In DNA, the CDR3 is TGTGCCAGCCGTTCCTACGAGCAGTACTTC.

The CDR3 loop is CASLRGQGSPLHF. In DNA, the CDR3 is TGTGCCAGCTTGAGGGGGCAAGGATCACCCCTCCACTTT. V gene TRBV28 combines with J gene TRBJ1-6, with 7 bases identical to TRBD1. The V and J ends lost 8 bases and 10 bases, in that order; junction bases with no gene match: 8. The germline gives CDR1 MDHEN, CDR2 SYDVKM. The CDR3 is 13 residues long.

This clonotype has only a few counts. This CDR3 reads CASSEAGVGYTF. CDR3 coding DNA: TGTGCCAGCAGTGAGGCGGGGGTCGGCTACACCTTC. The chain recombines TRBV2 with TRBJ1-2; D possibly corresponds to TRBD1 (5 bases). The V end lost 3 bases, the J end lost 8 bases, and 10 bases lay between the germline ends. The CDR3 is made up of 12 amino acids. CDR1 is SNHLY and CDR2 is FYNNEI in the germline V gene.

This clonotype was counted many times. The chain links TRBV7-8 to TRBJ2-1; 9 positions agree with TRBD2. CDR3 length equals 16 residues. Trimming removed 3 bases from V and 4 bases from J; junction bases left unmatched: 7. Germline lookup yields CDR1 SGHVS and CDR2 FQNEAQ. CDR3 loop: CASSLGLTSGYNEQFF. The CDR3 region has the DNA TGTGCCAGCAGCTTGGGGCTGACTAGCGGATACAATGAGCAGTTCTTC.

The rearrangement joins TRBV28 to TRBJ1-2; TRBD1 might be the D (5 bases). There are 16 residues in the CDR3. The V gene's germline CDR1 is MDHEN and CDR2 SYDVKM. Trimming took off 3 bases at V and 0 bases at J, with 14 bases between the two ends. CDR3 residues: CASSFPEKGTNYGYTF. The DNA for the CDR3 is TGTGCCAGCAGTTTTCCAGAAAAGGGGACTAACTATGGCTACACCTTC.

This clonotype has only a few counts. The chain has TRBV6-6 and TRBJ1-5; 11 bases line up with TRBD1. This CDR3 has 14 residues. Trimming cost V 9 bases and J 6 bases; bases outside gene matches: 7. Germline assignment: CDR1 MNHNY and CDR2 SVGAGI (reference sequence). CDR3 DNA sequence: TGTGCCAGTACCGGACAGGGGGCTAGTCAGCCCCAGCATTTT. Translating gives CASTGQGASQPQHF.

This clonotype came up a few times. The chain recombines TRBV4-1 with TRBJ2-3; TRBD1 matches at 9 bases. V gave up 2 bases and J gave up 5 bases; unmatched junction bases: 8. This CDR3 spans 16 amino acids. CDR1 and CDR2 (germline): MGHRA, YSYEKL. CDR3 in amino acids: CASSQLGQGYQDTQYF. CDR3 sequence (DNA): TGCGCCAGCAGCCAACTGGGACAGGGCTATCAAGATACGCAGTATTTT.

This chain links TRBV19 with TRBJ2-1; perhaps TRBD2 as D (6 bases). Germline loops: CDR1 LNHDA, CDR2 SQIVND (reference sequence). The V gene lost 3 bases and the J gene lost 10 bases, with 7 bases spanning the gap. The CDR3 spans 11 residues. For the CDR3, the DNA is TGTGCCAGTAGTATGAGCGGGGAGCAGTTCTTC. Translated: CASSMSGEQFF. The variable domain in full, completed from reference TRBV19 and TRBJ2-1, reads DGGITQSPKYLFRKEGQNVTLSCEQNLNHDAMYWYRQDPGQGLRLIYYSQIVNDFQKGDIAEGYSVSREKKESFPLTVTSAQKNPTAFYLCASSMSGEQFFGPGTRLTVL.

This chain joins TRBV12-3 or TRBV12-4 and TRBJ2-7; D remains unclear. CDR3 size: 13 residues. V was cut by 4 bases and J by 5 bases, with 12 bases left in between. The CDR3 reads CASSSPEINEQYF. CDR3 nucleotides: TGTGCCAGCAGTTCCCCGGAGATCAACGAGCAGTACTTC.

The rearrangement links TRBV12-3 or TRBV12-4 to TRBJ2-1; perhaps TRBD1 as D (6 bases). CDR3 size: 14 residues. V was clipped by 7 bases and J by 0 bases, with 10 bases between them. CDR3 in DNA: TGTGCCAGCACTACAGGGTTCTCCTACAATGAGCAGTTCTTC. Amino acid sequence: CASTTGFSYNEQFF.

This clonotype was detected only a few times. DNA for the CDR3: TGCGCCAGCAGCATTCTGACAGGGGTAGGTTCTGAAGCTTTCTTT. This sequence encodes CASSILTGVGSEAFF. This chain connects TRBV5-1 to TRBJ1-1; 8 bases match TRBD1. The V gene end was trimmed by 4 bases and the J gene end by 6 bases; junction bases not matched to a gene: 11. This CDR3 is 15 amino acids long. Germline CDR1 is SGHRS and CDR2 is YFSETQ.

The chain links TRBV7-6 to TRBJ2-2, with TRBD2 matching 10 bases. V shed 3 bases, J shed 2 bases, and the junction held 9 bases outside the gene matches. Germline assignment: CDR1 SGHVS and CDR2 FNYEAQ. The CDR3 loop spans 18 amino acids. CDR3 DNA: TGTGCCAGCAGCTTCCCCCCTTCTAGCGGGAGAAACACCGGGGAGCTGTTTTTT. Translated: CASSFPPSSGRNTGELFF.

CDR3 residues: CASRPGRVLNEKLFF. The CDR3 nucleotides are TGTGCCAGCAGACCCGGCCGGGTCCTTAATGAAAAACTGTTTTTT. The V gene is TRBV12-3 or TRBV12-4, the J gene TRBJ1-4; D is ambiguous. V was clipped by 6 bases and J by 4 bases, with 15 bases between them. The CDR3 is made up of 15 amino acids.

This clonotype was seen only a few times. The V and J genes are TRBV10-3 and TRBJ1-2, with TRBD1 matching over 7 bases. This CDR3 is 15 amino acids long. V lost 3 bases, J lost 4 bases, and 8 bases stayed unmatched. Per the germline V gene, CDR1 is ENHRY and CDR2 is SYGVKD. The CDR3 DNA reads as TGTGCCATCAGTGAAATGCCGGGACAGCGCTATGGCTACACCTTC. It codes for CAISEMPGQRYGYTF.

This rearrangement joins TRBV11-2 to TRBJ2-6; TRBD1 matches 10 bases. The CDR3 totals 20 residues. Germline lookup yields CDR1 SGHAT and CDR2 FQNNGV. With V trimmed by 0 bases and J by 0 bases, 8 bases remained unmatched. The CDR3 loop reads CASSLDRPGQGSSGANVLTF. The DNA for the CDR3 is TGTGCCAGCAGCTTAGATAGGCCGGGACAGGGGTCCTCTGGGGCCAACGTCCTGACTTTC.

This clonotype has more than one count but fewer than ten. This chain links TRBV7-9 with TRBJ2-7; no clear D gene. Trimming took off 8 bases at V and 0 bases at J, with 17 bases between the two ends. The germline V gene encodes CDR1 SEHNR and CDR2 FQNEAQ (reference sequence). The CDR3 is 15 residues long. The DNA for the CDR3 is TGTGCCAGCCCACCCTCCCTCAGGAGCTCCTACGAGCAGTACTTC. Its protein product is CASPPSLRSSYEQYF.

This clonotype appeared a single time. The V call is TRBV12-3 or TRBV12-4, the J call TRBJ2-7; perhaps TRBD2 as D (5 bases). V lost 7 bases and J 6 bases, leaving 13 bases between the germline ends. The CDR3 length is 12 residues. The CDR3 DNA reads TGTGCCAGCACCCGGGGATCGGGCGAGCAGTACTTC. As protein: CASTRGSGEQYF.

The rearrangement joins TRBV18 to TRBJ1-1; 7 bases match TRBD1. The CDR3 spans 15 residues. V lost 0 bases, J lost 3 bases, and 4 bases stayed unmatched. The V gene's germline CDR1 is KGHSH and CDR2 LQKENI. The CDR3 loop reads CASSPPSTGDTEAFF. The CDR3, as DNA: TGTGCCAGCTCACCACCCAGTACAGGGGACACTGAAGCTTTCTTT. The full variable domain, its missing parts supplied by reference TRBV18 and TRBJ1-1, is NAGVMQNPRHLVRRRGQEARLRCSPMKGHSHVYWYRQLPEEGLKFMVYLQKENIIDESGMPKERFSAEFPKEGPSILRIQQVVRGDSAAYFCASSPPSTGDTEAFFGQGTRLTVV.